These T cell receptor beta chains were read from a single sample in a study of cytomegalovirus exposure and HLA in healthy donors. TCRdb keeps only in-frame clones here, not all; method: immunoSEQ multiplex PCR. Of about 110,000 clones in the sample, 85% to 90% were seen once. The sequenced material came from PBMCs. These receptors all come from a woman aged 18-30 years in good health and CMV-seronegative. Both conserved end residues are part of each CDR3. The order of the fields is CDR3 DNA, CDR3 protein, clone size, J gene, D gene, V gene. A D gene is named only where the DNA matches it firmly. Part of the rows lack a size; the others show once, few, many or a class for expanded clones.

TGTGCCAGCAGCTTCCAGACAGGGTTTACCGGGGAGCTGTTTTTT	CASSFQTGFTGELFF	-	TRBJ2-2	TRBD1	TRBV5-6
TGTGCCAGCTCACCACCATCCGGGAACTATGGCTACACCTTC	CASSPPSGNYGYTF	-	TRBJ1-2	-	TRBV18
TGTGCCAGCAGCAGCGGGGTCTCCTACAATGAGCAGTTCTTC	CASSSGVSYNEQFF	-	TRBJ2-1	TRBD2	TRBV6-5
TGTGCCAGCAGCCAAGTTCTCTTAGGACAGGGCACCTACAATGAGCAGTTCTTC	CASSQVLLGQGTYNEQFF	-	TRBJ2-1	TRBD1	TRBV4-2
TGTGCCAGCAGCGCCCCAGGGGAGACTCAGAACACCGGGGAGCTGTTTTTT	CASSAPGETQNTGELFF	-	TRBJ2-2	-	TRBV7-9
TGTGCCAGCAGCGCGGGGACAGGTGAGCAGTTCTTC	CASSAGTGEQFF	-	TRBJ2-1	TRBD1	TRBV5-6
TGTGCCTTTGGCCCCCTAGCGGGGGGCACAGATACGCAGTATTTT	CAFGPLAGGTDTQYF	-	TRBJ2-3	TRBD2	TRBV30
TGTGCCAGCAGCCCTCCCGTTCCTAGCGGGAGGGCCCACGAGCAGTACTTC	CASSPPVPSGRAHEQYF	-	TRBJ2-7	TRBD2	TRBV28
TGTGCCAGCAGTCCACAGGGCTACGAGCAGTACTTC	CASSPQGYEQYF	few	TRBJ2-7	-	TRBV28
TGTGCCAGCAGCGTGGGGACTGGGACCTACGAGCAGTACTTC	CASSVGTGTYEQYF	-	TRBJ2-7	-	TRBV9
TGTGCCAGCAGCTTAAAACGTAGCTCTGGGGCCAACGTCCTGACTTTC	CASSLKRSSGANVLTF	-	TRBJ2-6	-	TRBV13
TGTGCCAGCAGTTTTTCAGGGGCATCTAGGTACGAGCAGTACTTC	CASSFSGASRYEQYF	-	TRBJ2-7	-	TRBV28
TGTGCCAGCAGCCCCGGGACTAGCGGGAGAGAGACCCAGTACTTC	CASSPGTSGRETQYF	-	TRBJ2-5	TRBD2	TRBV27
TGTGCCAGCAGCCCCGGACAGGCCTACAATGAGCAGTTCTTC	CASSPGQAYNEQFF	-	TRBJ2-1	TRBD1	TRBV9
TGTGCCACCAGCAGAGATCCCCCCAGACTAGCGGGACTCACAGATACGCAGTATTTT	CATSRDPPRLAGLTDTQYF	-	TRBJ2-3	TRBD2	TRBV15
TGTGCCAGCAGTTATACAGGGGATGGGGCTGAAGCTTTCTTT	CASSYTGDGAEAFF	-	TRBJ1-1	TRBD1	TRBV6-1
TGTGCCAGCAGTGAAAGCAATAGGGGGACGTCTTTCTTT	CASSESNRGTSFF	few	TRBJ1-1	-	TRBV6-1
TGTGCCAGCAGTTCTTTCCTAGCGGGAGGCACCTTAACGAACACCGGGGAGCTGTTTTTT	CASSSFLAGGTLTNTGELFF	-	TRBJ2-2	TRBD2	TRBV28
TGTGCCAGCAGCCCCCTAGGAGTCGGACTCTATGGCTACACCTTC	CASSPLGVGLYGYTF	-	TRBJ1-2	-	TRBV7-8
TGTGCCAGCAGTGCCCAGGGGTACGAGCAGTACTTC	CASSAQGYEQYF	-	TRBJ2-7	-	TRBV6-1